These 30 T cell receptor beta chains originate from one sample sequenced in a study of shared clonotypes between healthy human individuals. Profiled with immunoSEQ multiplex PCR; TCRdb holds only in-frame clones, not every one. This sample has approximately 1.5 million clones, with approximately 98.5% found just once. Input material: naive CD4+ T cells sorted from blood. Indicated subset: CD45RA+ positively selected. The receptors here all came from a man younger than 40 in good health.

The gene calls are TRBV7-2 and TRBJ2-1, with D possibly TRBD2 on 6 matching bases. The CDR3 length is 15 residues. Germline V gene lookup returns CDR1 SGHTA and CDR2 FQGNSA. V lost 5 bases and J lost 0, with 11 bases in between. CDR3 sequence (DNA): TGTGCCAGCAGCCCTAGCGTAGGCTCCTACAATGAGCAGTTCTTC. Protein: CASSPSVGSYNEQFF.

V gene TRBV5-4 combines with J gene TRBJ1-4; D possibly corresponds to TRBD1 (5 bases). Trimming took 4 bases from V and 6 from J, leaving 13 bases between them. The V gene's germline CDR1 is SGHNT and CDR2 YYREEE (reference sequence). The CDR3 length is 14 residues. This chain's CDR3 is CASSLQRGDEKLFF. The DNA of the CDR3 is TGTGCCAGCAGCCTCCAGAGGGGCGATGAAAAACTGTTTTTT.

V usage is TRBV14 and J usage is TRBJ2-1; 8 bases are shared with TRBD1. The CDR3 extends over 18 amino acids. The germline V gene has CDR1 SGHDN and CDR2 FVKESK. V was pared by 4 bases and J by 6 bases, with 17 bases of the junction left unmatched. CDR3 coding DNA: TGTGCCAGCAGCCGCATCCCCTCGGACAGGGCCTGGGGCAATGAGCAGTTCTTC. Its translation: CASSRIPSDRAWGNEQFF.

A word on this clone: This sample also contains other DNA sequences that code for the same CDR3. The gene calls are TRBV7-3 and TRBJ1-1; the D is unclear. Germline V gives CDR1 SGHTA, CDR2 FQGTGA. V was cut by 5 bases and J by 4 bases, with 11 bases left in between. This CDR3 is built from 13 residues. The CDR3 spells CASSLDRVTEAFF. The CDR3 DNA reads as TGTGCCAGCAGCCTAGACCGGGTCACTGAAGCTTTCTTT.

The CDR3 is CASSFGTSGRSYTGELFF. In nucleotides, the CDR3 is TGTGCCAGCAGCTTCGGGACTAGCGGGAGGTCATACACCGGGGAGCTGTTTTTT. V usage is TRBV7-2 and J usage is TRBJ2-2; 15 bases are a match to TRBD2. The CDR3 has 18 amino acids. The germline V gene has CDR1 SGHTA and CDR2 FQGNSA. The trim removed 3 bases at V and 3 bases at J, leaving 5 bases unmatched.

This clone occurred once. The rearrangement uses TRBV10-3 and TRBJ2-1; 10 bases align to TRBD2. Per the germline V gene, CDR1 is ENHRY and CDR2 is SYGVKD. The V gene end was trimmed by 2 bases and the J gene end by 4 bases; junction bases not matched to a gene: 5. This CDR3 contains 16 residues. The CDR3 spells CAISELGTSVYNEQFF. Here the CDR3 DNA reads TGTGCCATCAGTGAGCTAGGGACTAGCGTTTACAATGAGCAGTTCTTC.

The chain links TRBV7-3 to TRBJ2-5; 9 bases are a match to TRBD2. V shed 2 bases and J 2 bases; nucleotides not matched to a gene: 6. Germline V gene data show CDR1 as SGHTA and CDR2 as FQGTGA. This CDR3 spans 16 amino acids. The CDR3 protein is CASSLRPAGGQETQYF. The CDR3 nucleotides read TGTGCCAGCAGCTTACGACCAGCGGGGGGACAAGAGACCCAGTACTTC.

CDR3 amino acids: CASSSVPGQGAYEQYF. The CDR3 nucleotides read TGTGCCAGCAGCTCTGTCCCGGGACAGGGGGCCTACGAGCAGTACTTC. The rearrangement joins TRBV7-6 to TRBJ2-7; 11 nucleotides align to TRBD1. CDR1 is SGHVS, CDR2 FNYEAQ, per germline. CDR3 length equals 16 residues. Trimming cost V 4 bases and J 2 bases; bases outside gene matches: 7.

The chain joins TRBV7-9 to TRBJ2-1; 9 bases map to TRBD2. Germline V gene sequence: CDR1 SEHNR, CDR2 FQNEAQ (reference sequence). V lost 0 bases, J lost 4 bases, and 7 bases stayed unmatched. This CDR3 has 17 amino acids. The CDR3 reads CASSLAPAGGGYNEQFF. The CDR3 DNA sequence: TGTGCCAGCAGCTTAGCGCCCGCGGGAGGGGGGTACAATGAGCAGTTCTTC.

The gene calls are TRBV7-2 and TRBJ2-3; 8 bases match TRBD1. The CDR3 consists of 14 residues. CDR1 is SGHTA, CDR2 FQGNSA, per germline. J gave up 6 bases and V 5 bases, and 7 bases lay outside the gene matches. The CDR3 bases are TGTGCCAGCAGCGCACAGGGGGATCGGGATACGCAGTATTTT. This translates into CASSAQGDRDTQYF.

The V call is TRBV5-1, the J call TRBJ2-3; D possibly uses TRBD1 or TRBD2 (6 bases each). The germline V and J ends were trimmed by 1 base and 8 bases, with 14 bases remaining between them. The CDR3 runs 14 residues. Per the germline V gene, CDR1 is SGHRS and CDR2 is YFSETQ. CDR3 in amino acids: CASSLLLGGSTQYF. DNA for the CDR3: TGCGCCAGCAGCTTGCTACTAGGGGGGAGTACGCAGTATTTT.

V is TRBV5-1 and J is TRBJ2-2, with 15 bases matching TRBD2. Germline values: CDR1 SGHRS, CDR2 YFSETQ. V lost 3 bases and J lost 6; bases outside the gene matches: 6. The CDR3 is 17 residues long. For the CDR3, the DNA is TGCGCCAGCAGCTCCGGACTAGCGGGAGGGGACCCCGGGGAGCTGTTTTTT. Protein: CASSSGLAGGDPGELFF.

The V call is TRBV5-4, the J call TRBJ1-1; TRBD1 aligns across 7 bases. The CDR3 consists of 15 residues. Germline loops: CDR1 SGHNT, CDR2 YYREEE (reference sequence). V dropped 4 bases and J dropped 3; count of bases not matched to a gene: 9. The chain's CDR3 is CASSPRTGVDTEAFF. The CDR3 region has the DNA TGTGCCAGCAGCCCAAGAACAGGGGTTGACACTGAAGCTTTCTTT. Based on the CDR3 plus reference TRBV5-4 and TRBJ1-1, the full variable domain is ETGVTQSPTHLIKTRGQQVTLRCSSQSGHNTVSWYQQALGQGPQFIFQYYREEENGRGNFPPRFSGLQFPNYSSELNVNALELDDSALYLCASSPRTGVDTEAFFGQGTRLTVV.

The rearrangement links TRBV7-9 to TRBJ2-2; TRBD2 aligns across 11 bases. CDR1 is SEHNR and CDR2 is FQNEAQ in the germline V gene (reference sequence). V gave up 2 bases and J gave up 6 bases; unmatched junction bases: 2. There are 15 residues in the CDR3. The CDR3 is CASSLLAGGPGELFF. As DNA, the CDR3 is TGTGCCAGCAGCTTACTAGCGGGAGGTCCCGGGGAGCTGTTTTTT.

The chain is built from TRBV7-9 and TRBJ2-2; TRBD1 matches 8 bases. The CDR3 has 15 amino acids. V lost 4 bases, J lost 5 bases, and 6 bases stayed unmatched. In germline, CDR1 is SEHNR, CDR2 FQNEAQ (reference sequence). CDR3 coding DNA: TGTGCCAGCAGCTCTGGACAGGGAGAAACCGGGGAGCTGTTTTTT. Amino acids: CASSSGQGETGELFF.

This clone is a singleton in its sample. The chain employs TRBV7-8 and TRBJ2-3; possible D gene TRBD2, 5 bases. There are 15 residues in the CDR3. Trimming took 1 base from V and 4 from J, leaving 12 bases between them. Germline CDR1 and CDR2: SGHVS and FQNEAQ. The chain's CDR3 is CASSLGTLIPDTQYF. The CDR3 nucleotides are TGTGCCAGCAGCTTAGGGACTTTGATCCCAGATACGCAGTATTTT.

On this clone itself: Other DNA sequences in the sample encode the same CDR3. V is TRBV5-1 and J is TRBJ2-7, with 8 nucleotides matching TRBD2. The V gene's germline CDR1 is SGHRS and CDR2 YFSETQ. Unmatched junction bases numbered 6, after V lost 0 bases and J lost 1 base. This CDR3 is built from 16 residues. CDR3 loop: CASSLALAESSYEQYF. CDR3 bases: TGCGCCAGCAGCTTGGCACTAGCGGAGTCTTCCTACGAGCAGTACTTC.

The count of this clone is one. The rearrangement uses TRBV28 and TRBJ2-2; D is unclear. Germline loops: CDR1 MDHEN, CDR2 SYDVKM. The CDR3 is 10 residues long. V lost 10 bases, J lost 8 bases, and 8 bases lay in between. For the CDR3, the DNA is TGTGCCACCCGATCGGGGGAGCTGTTTTTT. This sequence encodes CATRSGELFF.

V gene TRBV27 combines with J gene TRBJ1-2, with a weak D call TRBD1 (5 bases). Trimming shortened V by 3 bases and J by 0 bases, and 20 bases separated the two germline ends. This CDR3 region has 18 residues. Germline lookup yields CDR1 MNHEY and CDR2 SMNVEV (reference sequence). CDR3 protein: CASSLRYLRGPTNYGYTF. The CDR3 DNA reads TGTGCCAGCAGTTTGCGTTACCTTAGGGGACCGACTAACTATGGCTACACCTTC.

The gene calls are TRBV30 and TRBJ2-3, with unresolved D. Trimming pared 6 bases from V and 2 bases from J, leaving 15 bases between. Germline values: CDR1 GTSNPN, CDR2 SVGIG (reference sequence). The CDR3 has 14 residues. In nucleotides, the CDR3 is TGTGCCTGCCTTGCTAGGAGTTCCACAGATACGCAGTATTTT. Translated, it gives CACLARSSTDTQYF.

V and J are TRBV19 and TRBJ1-1; weak D call: TRBD1 (5 bases). V shed 5 bases and J shed 3 bases, with 19 bases lying between them. CDR3 size: 16 residues. Looked up from germline, CDR1 is LNHDA and CDR2 is SQIVND (reference sequence). Here the CDR3 DNA reads TGTGCCAGTAGTCCGCTAAGGGGAAGGTTCCACACTGAAGCTTTCTTT. Its protein is CASSPLRGRFHTEAFF.

The gene calls are TRBV2 and TRBJ2-3; no reliable D call. This CDR3 is built from 12 residues. Deletions cut 6 bases from V and 4 bases from J, with 8 bases between. Germline V gene data show CDR1 as SNHLY and CDR2 as FYNNEI. The chain's CDR3 is CASRLGPDTQYF. The CDR3 region has the DNA TGTGCCAGCAGATTGGGTCCAGATACGCAGTATTTT.

The chain has TRBV7-2 and TRBJ1-1; D call uncertain. The CDR3 contains 13 residues. Germline CDR1 and CDR2: SGHTA and FQGNSA. Trimming left V 3 bases short and J 1 base short, with 6 bases between. CDR3 region: CASSFSRNTEAFF. CDR3 DNA: TGTGCCAGCAGCTTCTCTAGGAACACTGAAGCTTTCTTT. The complete variable domain, with remaining parts taken from reference TRBV7-2 and TRBJ1-1, reads GAGVSQSPSNKVTEKGKDVELRCDPISGHTALYWYRQSLGQGLEFLIYFQGNSAPDKSGLPSDRFSAERTGGSVSTLTIQRTQQEDSAVYLCASSFSRNTEAFFGQGTRLTVV.

The CDR3 sequence: CASSPPWARHSYEQYF. The CDR3, as DNA: TGTGCCAGCAGTCCCCCCTGGGCCCGACACTCATACGAGCAGTACTTC. The V call is TRBV27, the J call TRBJ2-7; D gene uncertain. The CDR3 loop spans 16 amino acids. Germline V gene sequence: CDR1 MNHEY, CDR2 SMNVEV (reference sequence). The V gene lost 5 bases and the J gene lost 4 bases, with 21 bases spanning the gap.

The chain has TRBV6-1 and TRBJ2-2, with D possibly TRBD2 on 6 matching bases. Germline CDR1 is MNHNS and CDR2 is SASEGT. The CDR3 runs to 13 residues. Trimming took 10 bases from V and 6 from J, leaving 15 bases between them. CDR3 protein: CATTPAGPGELFF. CDR3 in DNA: TGTGCCACCACCCCAGCGGGTCCCGGGGAGCTGTTTTTT.

This rearrangement joins TRBV29-1 to TRBJ2-1; weak D call: TRBD1 (5 bases). The length of the CDR3 is 14 residues. Trimming removed 8 bases at V and 9 bases at J, with 23 bases between. Germline CDR1 and CDR2: SQVTM and ANQGSEA. As DNA, the CDR3 is TGCAGCCTCGGTGGCCTCCTAGGTGGGGCTGAGCAGTTCTTC. This translates into CSLGGLLGGAEQFF.

The chain carries TRBV5-4 and TRBJ2-7; D perhaps matches TRBD2 (6 bases). Trimming removed 0 bases from V and 7 bases from J, with 14 bases in between. CDR1 and CDR2 from the germline V gene are SGHNT and YYREEE (reference sequence). This CDR3 region has 14 residues. The CDR3 reads CASSLAGGTGEQYF. The CDR3 region has the DNA TGTGCCAGCAGCTTGGCGGGCGGGACCGGGGAGCAGTACTTC.

This clone was observed a single time. This chain links TRBV18 with TRBJ2-1, with a possible D match to TRBD2 (6 bases). Germline loops: CDR1 KGHSH, CDR2 LQKENI. The CDR3 spans 16 residues. The V gene lost 5 bases and the J gene lost 5 bases, with 19 bases spanning the gap. CDR3 protein: CASSTSGSVMDNEQFF. CDR3 DNA sequence: TGTGCCAGCTCAACATCCGGGAGCGTTATGGACAATGAGCAGTTCTTC.

As DNA, the CDR3 is TGTGCCAGCAGCGTAGCTCCAGGAAGAGAGACCCAGTACTTC. Its protein product is CASSVAPGRETQYF. J is TRBJ2-5 and V is TRBV9; no reliable D call. Trimming shortened V by 0 bases and J by 4 bases, and 10 bases separated the two germline ends. The CDR3 contains 14 residues. Germline-derived CDR1 and CDR2 are SGDLS and YYNGEE.

The rearrangement uses TRBV28 and TRBJ2-1; 7 bases line up with TRBD2. Germline V gives CDR1 MDHEN, CDR2 SYDVKM. The CDR3 sequence is 14 residues long. V dropped 5 bases and J dropped 8; count of bases not matched to a gene: 9. The DNA of the CDR3 is TGTGCCAGCAGTGCCGGGGCGGGGGTCGATGAGCAGTTCTTC. This gives the protein CASSAGAGVDEQFF.